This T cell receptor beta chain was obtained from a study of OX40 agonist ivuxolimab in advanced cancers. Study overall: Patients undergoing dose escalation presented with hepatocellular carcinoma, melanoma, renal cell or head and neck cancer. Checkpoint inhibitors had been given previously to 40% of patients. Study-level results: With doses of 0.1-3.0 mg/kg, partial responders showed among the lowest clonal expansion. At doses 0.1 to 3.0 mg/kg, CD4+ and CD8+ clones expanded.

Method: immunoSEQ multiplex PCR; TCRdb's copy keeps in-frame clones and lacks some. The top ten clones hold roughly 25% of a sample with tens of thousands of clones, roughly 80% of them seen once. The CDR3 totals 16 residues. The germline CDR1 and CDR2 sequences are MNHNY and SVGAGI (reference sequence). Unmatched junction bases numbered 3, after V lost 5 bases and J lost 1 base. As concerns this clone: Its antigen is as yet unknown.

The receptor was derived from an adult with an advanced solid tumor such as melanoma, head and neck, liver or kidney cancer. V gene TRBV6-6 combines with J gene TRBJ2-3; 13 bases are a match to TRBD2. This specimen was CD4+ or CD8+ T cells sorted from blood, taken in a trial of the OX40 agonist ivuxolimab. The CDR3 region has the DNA TGTGCCAGCAGTACCGGACTAGCGGGAGGCACAGATACGCAGTATTTT. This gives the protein CASSTGLAGGTDTQYF.